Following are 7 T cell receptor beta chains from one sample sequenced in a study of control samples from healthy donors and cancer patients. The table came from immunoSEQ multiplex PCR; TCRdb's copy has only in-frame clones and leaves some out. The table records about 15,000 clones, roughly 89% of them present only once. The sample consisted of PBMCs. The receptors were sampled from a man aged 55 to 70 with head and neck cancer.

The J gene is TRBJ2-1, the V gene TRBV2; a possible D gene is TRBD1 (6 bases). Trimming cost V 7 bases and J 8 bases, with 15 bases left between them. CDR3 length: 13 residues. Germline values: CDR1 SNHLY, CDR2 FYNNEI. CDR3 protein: CASTLEQGDEQFF. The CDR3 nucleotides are TGTGCCAGCACTTTAGAACAGGGTGATGAGCAGTTCTTC. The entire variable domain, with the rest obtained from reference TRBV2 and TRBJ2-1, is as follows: EPEVTQTPSHQVTQMGQEVILRCVPISNHLYFYWYRQILGQKVEFLVSFYNNEISEKSEIFDDQFSVERPDGSNFTLKIRSTKLEDSAMYFCASTLEQGDEQFFGPGTRLTVL.

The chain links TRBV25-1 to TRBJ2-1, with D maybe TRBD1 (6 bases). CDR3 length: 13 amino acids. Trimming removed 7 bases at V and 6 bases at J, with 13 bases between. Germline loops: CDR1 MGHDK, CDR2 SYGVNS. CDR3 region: CASNQGPGNEQFF. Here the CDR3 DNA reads TGTGCCAGCAACCAGGGGCCAGGCAATGAGCAGTTCTTC.

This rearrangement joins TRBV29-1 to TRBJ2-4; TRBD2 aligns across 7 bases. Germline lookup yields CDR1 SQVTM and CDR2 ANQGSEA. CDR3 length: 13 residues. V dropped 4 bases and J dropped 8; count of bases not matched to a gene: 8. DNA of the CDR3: TGCAGCGTTGTCGCTCCAGGGAGGGACATTCAGTACTTC. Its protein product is CSVVAPGRDIQYF. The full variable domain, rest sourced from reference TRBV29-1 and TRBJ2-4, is SAVISQKPSRDICQRGTSLTIQCQVDSQVTMMFWYRQQPGQSLTLIATANQGSEATYESGFVIDKFPISRPNLTFSTLTVSNMSPEDSSIYLCSVVAPGRDIQYFGAGTRLSVL.

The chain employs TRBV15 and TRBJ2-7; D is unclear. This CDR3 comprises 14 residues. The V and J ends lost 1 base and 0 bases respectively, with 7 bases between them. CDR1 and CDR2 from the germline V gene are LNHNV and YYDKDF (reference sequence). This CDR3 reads CATSRGGSSYEQYF. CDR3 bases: TGTGCCACCAGCAGAGGCGGCAGCTCCTACGAGCAGTACTTC.

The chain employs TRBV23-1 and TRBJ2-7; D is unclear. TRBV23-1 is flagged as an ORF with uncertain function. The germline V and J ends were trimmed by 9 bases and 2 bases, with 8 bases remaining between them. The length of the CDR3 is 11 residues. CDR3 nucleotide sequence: TGCGCCAGGTTGACCCCCTACGAGCAGTACTTC. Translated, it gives CARLTPYEQYF.

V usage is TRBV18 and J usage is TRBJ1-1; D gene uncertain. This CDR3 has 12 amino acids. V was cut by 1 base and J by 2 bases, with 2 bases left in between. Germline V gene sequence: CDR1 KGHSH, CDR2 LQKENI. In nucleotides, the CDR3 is TGTGCCAGCTCACCACGCAACACTGAAGCTTTCTTT. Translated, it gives CASSPRNTEAFF.

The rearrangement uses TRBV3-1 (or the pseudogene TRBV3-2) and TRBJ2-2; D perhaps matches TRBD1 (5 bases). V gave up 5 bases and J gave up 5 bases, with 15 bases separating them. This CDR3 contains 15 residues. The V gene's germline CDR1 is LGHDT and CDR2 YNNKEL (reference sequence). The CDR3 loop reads CASSVQGAKTGELFF. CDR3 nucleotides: TGTGCCAGCAGCGTTCAAGGGGCTAAAACCGGGGAGCTGTTTTTT.